The TCR beta chain described here comes from a study of patients and donors after allogeneic stem cell transplantation. TCRdb re-called the RT-PCR reads through MiXCR, storing one row per CDR3 protein. The data contain approximately 220,000 distinct CDR3 sequences, 38% of them singletons. In this sample, this clonotype turned up a few times. What was sequenced was blood, either unsorted or a sorted T cell fraction (not recorded which). The TCR sequence derives from a human donor who was either an allogeneic HSCT recipient or a stem cell or donor lymphocyte infusion donor (not recorded which). It is not recorded whose cells these are; they may come from a transplant donor.

The CDR3 spells CASSLLPKTEAFF. In DNA form, the CDR3 reads TGTGCCAGCAGCTTATTACCGAAGACTGAAGCTTTCTTT. The rearrangement joins TRBV7-3 to TRBJ1-1; no definite D call. The length of the CDR3 is 13 residues. The germline V and J ends were trimmed by 2 bases and 5 bases, with 9 bases remaining between them. Germline loops: CDR1 SGHTA, CDR2 FQGTGA.